This T cell receptor (beta chain) was recorded in a study of Ad26.COV2.S vaccination and SARS-CoV-2 variants. The germline V and J ends were trimmed by 6 bases and 1 base, with 13 bases remaining between them. The CDR3 is made up of 14 amino acids. Germline values: CDR1 SGHTA, CDR2 FQGNSA. The sample's treatment: approximately 18 received Ad26.COV2.S at low or high dose, single or two shots; several received placebo; per-sample allocation not given. All samples were drawn on day 63, counting from the first vaccine or placebo injection. In Boston, an adult donor aged 18-55 years took part. Wuhan-strain SARS-CoV-2 spike was expressed by the Ad26 vector that made up the vaccine. Only in-frame clones appear in the TCRdb table, and some are missing; sequencing was by immunoSEQ multiplex PCR. The sample consists of almost 400,000 clones, roughly 90% of them appearing once. Worth noting for this clone: Its target is unknown.

General study findings and limits: There was a possibility that the TCR breadth and depth analyses underestimated total T cell responses. Relative to placebo recipients, vaccine recipients exhibited elevated spike-specific TCR breadth.

This chain connects TRBV7-2 to TRBJ2-7; tentatively, D is TRBD2 (6 bases). The specimen was peripheral blood, collected in a trial of Ad26.COV2.S vaccine versus placebo. The TCR comes from a person between 18 and 59 years old who received the Ad26.COV2.S COVID-19 vaccine or a placebo. The CDR3 sequence is CASSYWGLSYEQYF. The CDR3 DNA reads as TGTGCCAGCAGTTACTGGGGACTTTCCTACGAGCAGTACTTC.